This T cell receptor (beta chain) came from a study of cytomegalovirus exposure and HLA in healthy donors. Study context: Later, an analysis reported that the 95 to 150 validation repertoires had used the same platform as the approximately 720 first-cohort repertoires.

The CDR3 extends over 13 amino acids. The V and J ends lost 4 bases and 10 bases, in that order; junction bases with no gene match: 8. Germline CDR1 and CDR2: SGHRS and YFSETQ. Of note for this clone: Its antigen is not identified.

Study outcomes and limitations: 164 TCR beta chains were listed as cytomegalovirus-associated.

The method was immunoSEQ multiplex PCR; TCRdb's version includes in-frame clones alone and lacks a portion of them. Altogether more than 85,000 clones are present, roughly 94% being singletons, with the ten largest covering approximately 1%. This sequence was found in a woman aged 18-35 years in good health and CMV-seronegative. The chain joins TRBV5-1 to TRBJ1-5; 7 bases match TRBD1. Sequenced input: PBMCs. The CDR3 coding sequence is TGCGCCAGCAGCCCGACAGGGATTGAACCCCAGCATTTT. It specifies CASSPTGIEPQHF.